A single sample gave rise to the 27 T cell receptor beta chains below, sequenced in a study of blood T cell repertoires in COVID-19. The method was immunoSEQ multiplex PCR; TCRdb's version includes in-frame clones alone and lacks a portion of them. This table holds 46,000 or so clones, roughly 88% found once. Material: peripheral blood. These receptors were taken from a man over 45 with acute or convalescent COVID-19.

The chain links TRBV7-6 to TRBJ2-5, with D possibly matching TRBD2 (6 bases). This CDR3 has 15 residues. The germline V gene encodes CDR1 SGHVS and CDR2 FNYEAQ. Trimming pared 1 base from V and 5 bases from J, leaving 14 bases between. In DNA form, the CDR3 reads TGTGCCAGCAGCTTAGGGGGGGACTTCTGGGAGACCCAGTACTTC. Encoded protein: CASSLGGDFWETQYF.

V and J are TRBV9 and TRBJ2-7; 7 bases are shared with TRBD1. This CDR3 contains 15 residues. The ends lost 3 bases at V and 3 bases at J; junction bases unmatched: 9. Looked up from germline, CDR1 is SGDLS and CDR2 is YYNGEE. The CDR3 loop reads CASSATGSPSYEQYF. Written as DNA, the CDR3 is TGTGCCAGCAGCGCGACAGGGTCTCCCAGCTACGAGCAGTACTTC.

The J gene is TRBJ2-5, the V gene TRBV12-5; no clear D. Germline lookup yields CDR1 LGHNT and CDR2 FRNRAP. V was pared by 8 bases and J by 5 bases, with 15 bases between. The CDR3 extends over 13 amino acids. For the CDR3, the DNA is TGTGCTAGTACCAGCGATGTAGGCGAGACCCAGTACTTC. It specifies CASTSDVGETQYF.

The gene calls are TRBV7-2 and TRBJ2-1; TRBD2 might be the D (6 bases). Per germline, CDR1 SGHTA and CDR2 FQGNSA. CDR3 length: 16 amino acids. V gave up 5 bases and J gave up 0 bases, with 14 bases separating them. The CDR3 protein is CASSPGRGSSYNEQFF. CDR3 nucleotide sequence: TGTGCCAGCAGCCCGGGGCGGGGAAGCTCCTACAATGAGCAGTTCTTC.

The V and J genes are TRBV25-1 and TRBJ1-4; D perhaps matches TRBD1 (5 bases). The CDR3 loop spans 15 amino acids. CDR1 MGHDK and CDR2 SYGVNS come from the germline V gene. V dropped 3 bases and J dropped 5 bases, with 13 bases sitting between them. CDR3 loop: CASSDPGTGNEKLFF. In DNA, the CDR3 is TGTGCCAGCAGTGACCCCGGGACTGGGAATGAAAAACTGTTTTTT.

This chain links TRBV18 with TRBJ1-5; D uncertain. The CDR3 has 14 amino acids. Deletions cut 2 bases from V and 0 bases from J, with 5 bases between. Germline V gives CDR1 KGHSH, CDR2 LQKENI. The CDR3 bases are TGTGCCAGCTCACCATCGGGTAGCAATCAGCCCCAGCATTTT. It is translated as CASSPSGSNQPQHF.

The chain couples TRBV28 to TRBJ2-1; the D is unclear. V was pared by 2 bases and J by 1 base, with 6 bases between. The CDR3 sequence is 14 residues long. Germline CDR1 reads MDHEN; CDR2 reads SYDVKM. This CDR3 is CASSLVQSYNEQFF. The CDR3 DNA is TGTGCCAGCAGTTTAGTGCAGTCCTACAATGAGCAGTTCTTC.

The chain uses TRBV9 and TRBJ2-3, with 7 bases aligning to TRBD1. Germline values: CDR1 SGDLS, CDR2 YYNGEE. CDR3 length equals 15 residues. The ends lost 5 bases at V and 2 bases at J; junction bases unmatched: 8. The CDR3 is CASSPGQLYTDTQYF. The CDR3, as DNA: TGTGCCAGCAGTCCGGGACAGCTCTACACAGATACGCAGTATTTT.

This CDR3 is CASSQNRGPSPLHF. The CDR3 DNA reads TGCGCCAGCAGCCAAAACAGGGGTCCCTCACCCCTCCACTTT. This rearrangement joins TRBV4-3 to TRBJ1-6; 7 nucleotides align to TRBD1. The J segment lost 10 bases and the V segment lost 2 bases, leaving 5 bases of the junction unmatched. Germline V gene sequence: CDR1 LGHNA, CDR2 YSLEER. The CDR3 is 14 residues long.

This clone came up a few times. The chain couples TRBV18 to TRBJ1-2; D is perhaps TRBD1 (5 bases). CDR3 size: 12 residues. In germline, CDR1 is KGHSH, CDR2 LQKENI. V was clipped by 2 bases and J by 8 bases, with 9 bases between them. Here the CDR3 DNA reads TGTGCCAGCTCACCAAGGACAAGGGGCTACACCTTC. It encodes CASSPRTRGYTF. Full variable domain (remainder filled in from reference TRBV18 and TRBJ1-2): NAGVMQNPRHLVRRRGQEARLRCSPMKGHSHVYWYRQLPEEGLKFMVYLQKENIIDESGMPKERFSAEFPKEGPSILRIQQVVRGDSAAYFCASSPRTRGYTFGSGTRLTVV.

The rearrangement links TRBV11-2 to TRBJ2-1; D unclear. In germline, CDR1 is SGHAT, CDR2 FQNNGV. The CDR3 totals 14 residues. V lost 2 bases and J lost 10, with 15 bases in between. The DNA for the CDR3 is TGTGCCAGCAGCTTAAATCCCGTAGCTGAAGAGCAGTTCTTC. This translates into CASSLNPVAEEQFF.

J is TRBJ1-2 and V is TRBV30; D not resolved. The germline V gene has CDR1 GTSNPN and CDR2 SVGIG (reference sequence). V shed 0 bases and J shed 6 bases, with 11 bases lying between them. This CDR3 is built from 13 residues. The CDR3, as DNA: TGTGCCTGGAGTGTATTCACTTCCCATGGCTACACCTTC. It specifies CAWSVFTSHGYTF.

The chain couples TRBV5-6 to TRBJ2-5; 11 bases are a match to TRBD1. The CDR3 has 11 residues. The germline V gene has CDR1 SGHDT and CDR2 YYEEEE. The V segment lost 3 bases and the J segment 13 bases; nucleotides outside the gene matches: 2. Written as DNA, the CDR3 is TGTGCCAGCAGCTCCGGACAGGGGGCGTACTTC. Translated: CASSSGQGAYF.

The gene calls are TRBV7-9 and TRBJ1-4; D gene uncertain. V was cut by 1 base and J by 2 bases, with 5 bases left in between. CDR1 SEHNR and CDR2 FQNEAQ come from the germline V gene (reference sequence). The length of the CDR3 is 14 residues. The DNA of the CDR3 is TGTGCCAGCAGCTTAGGCGTTACTAATGAAAAACTGTTTTTT. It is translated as CASSLGVTNEKLFF.

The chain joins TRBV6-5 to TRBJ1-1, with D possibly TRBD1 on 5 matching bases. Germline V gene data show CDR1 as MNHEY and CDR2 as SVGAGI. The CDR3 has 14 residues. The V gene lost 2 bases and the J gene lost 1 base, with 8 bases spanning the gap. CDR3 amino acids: CASSYGHSNTEAFF. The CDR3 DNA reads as TGTGCCAGCAGTTACGGACATTCGAACACTGAAGCTTTCTTT.

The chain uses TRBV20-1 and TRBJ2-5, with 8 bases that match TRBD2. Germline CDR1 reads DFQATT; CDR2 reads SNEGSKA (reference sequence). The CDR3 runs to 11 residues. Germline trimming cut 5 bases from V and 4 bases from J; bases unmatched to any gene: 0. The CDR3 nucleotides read TGCAGTGCTCTAGCGGGAGAGACCCAGTACTTC. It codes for CSALAGETQYF.

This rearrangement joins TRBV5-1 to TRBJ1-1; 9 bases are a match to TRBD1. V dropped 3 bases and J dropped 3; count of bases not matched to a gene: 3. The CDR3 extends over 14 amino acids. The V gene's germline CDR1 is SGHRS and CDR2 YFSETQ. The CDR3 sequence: CASSWTGVDTEAFF. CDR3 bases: TGCGCCAGCAGCTGGACAGGGGTGGACACTGAAGCTTTCTTT.

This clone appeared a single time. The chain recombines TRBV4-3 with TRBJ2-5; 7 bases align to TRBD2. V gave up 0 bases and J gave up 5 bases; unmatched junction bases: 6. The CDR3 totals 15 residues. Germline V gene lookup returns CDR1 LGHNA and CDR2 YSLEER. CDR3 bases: TGCGCCAGCAGCCAAGATTTGGGGGGAGGGGAGACCCAGTACTTC. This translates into CASSQDLGGGETQYF.

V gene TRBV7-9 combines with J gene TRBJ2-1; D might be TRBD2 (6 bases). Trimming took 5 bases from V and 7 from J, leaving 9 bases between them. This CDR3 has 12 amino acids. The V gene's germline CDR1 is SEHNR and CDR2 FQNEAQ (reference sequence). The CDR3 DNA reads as TGTGCCAGCAGCGCGGGGTTTAATGAGCAGTTCTTC. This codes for CASSAGFNEQFF.

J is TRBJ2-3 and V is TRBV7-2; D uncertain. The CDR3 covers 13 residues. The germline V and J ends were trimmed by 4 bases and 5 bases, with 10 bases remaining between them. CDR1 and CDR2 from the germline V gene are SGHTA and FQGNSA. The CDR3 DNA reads TGTGCCAGCAGCTCCAATAGTCGAGATACGCAGTATTTT. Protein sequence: CASSSNSRDTQYF. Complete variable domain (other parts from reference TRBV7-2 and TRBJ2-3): GAGVSQSPSNKVTEKGKDVELRCDPISGHTALYWYRQSLGQGLEFLIYFQGNSAPDKSGLPSDRFSAERTGGSVSTLTIQRTQQEDSAVYLCASSSNSRDTQYFGPGTRLTVL.

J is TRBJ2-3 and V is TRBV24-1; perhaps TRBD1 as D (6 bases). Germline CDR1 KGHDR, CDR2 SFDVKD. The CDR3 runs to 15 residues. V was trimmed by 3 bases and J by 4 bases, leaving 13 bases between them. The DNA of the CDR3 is TGTGCCACCAGTGATACCACAGGGCCGGCAGATACGCAGTATTTT. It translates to CATSDTTGPADTQYF.

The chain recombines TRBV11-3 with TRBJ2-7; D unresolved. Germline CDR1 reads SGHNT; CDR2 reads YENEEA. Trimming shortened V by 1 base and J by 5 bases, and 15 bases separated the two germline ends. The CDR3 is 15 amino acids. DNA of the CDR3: TGTGCCAGCAGCTTAGGATTAGCAGTACTCGACGAGCAGTACTTC. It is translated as CASSLGLAVLDEQYF.

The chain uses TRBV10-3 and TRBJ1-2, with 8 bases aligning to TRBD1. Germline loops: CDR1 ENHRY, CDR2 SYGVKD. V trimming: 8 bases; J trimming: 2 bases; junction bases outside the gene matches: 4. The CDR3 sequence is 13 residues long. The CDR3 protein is CAIQDRVNYGYTF. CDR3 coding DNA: TGTGCCATCCAGGACAGGGTGAACTATGGCTACACCTTC.

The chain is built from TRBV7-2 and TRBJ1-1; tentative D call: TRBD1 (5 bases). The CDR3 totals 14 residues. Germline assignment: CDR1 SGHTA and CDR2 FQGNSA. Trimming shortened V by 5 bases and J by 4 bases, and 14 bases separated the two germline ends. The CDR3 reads CASSGRRDSTEAFF. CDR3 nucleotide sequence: TGTGCCAGCAGCGGGCGGCGTGACAGCACTGAAGCTTTCTTT.

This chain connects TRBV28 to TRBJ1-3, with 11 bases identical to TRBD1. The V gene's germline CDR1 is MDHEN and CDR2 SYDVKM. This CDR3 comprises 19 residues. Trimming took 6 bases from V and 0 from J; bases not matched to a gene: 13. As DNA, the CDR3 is TGTGCCAGCAGCTCCCCCGGACAGGGGGCCTTACCCTCTGGAAACACCATATATTTT. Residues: CASSSPGQGALPSGNTIYF.

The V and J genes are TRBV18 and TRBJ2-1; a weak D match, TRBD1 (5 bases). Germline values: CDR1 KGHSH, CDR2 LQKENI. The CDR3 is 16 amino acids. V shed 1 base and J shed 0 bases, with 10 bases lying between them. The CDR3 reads CASSPQGPSSYNEQFF. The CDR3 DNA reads TGTGCCAGCTCACCACAGGGGCCTAGCTCCTACAATGAGCAGTTCTTC.

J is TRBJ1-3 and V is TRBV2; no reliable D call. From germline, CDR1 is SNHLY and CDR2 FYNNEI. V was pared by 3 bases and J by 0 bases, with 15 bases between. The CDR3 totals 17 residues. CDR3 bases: TGTGCCAGCAGTGACTCGATCCCAGGTATCTCTGGAAACACCATATATTTT. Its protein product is CASSDSIPGISGNTIYF. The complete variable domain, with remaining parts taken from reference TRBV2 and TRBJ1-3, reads EPEVTQTPSHQVTQMGQEVILRCVPISNHLYFYWYRQILGQKVEFLVSFYNNEISEKSEIFDDQFSVERPDGSNFTLKIRSTKLEDSAMYFCASSDSIPGISGNTIYFGEGSWLTVV.